Below are 32 T cell receptor beta chains sequenced from a single sample in a study of blood T cell repertoires in COVID-19. Profiled with immunoSEQ multiplex PCR; TCRdb holds only in-frame clones, not every one. The table has approximately 390,000 clones, 70% to 90% seen once. Sequencing input: PBMCs or T cells enriched from blood (not recorded which). These receptors originate from a woman aged 40 to 49 with acute COVID-19.

The chain joins TRBV12-5 to TRBJ1-1; TRBD1 is a possible D gene (6 bases). The CDR3 consists of 12 residues. The V and J ends lost 5 bases and 8 bases respectively, with 12 bases between them. Germline CDR1 reads LGHNT; CDR2 reads FRNRAP. The CDR3 is CASGLTGSEAFF. The CDR3 DNA follows: TGTGCTAGTGGTCTTACAGGGTCAGAAGCTTTCTTT.

Note on this clone: An end of the junction differs from the germline gene, which may be a read error. The CDR3 loop is CAWSVLGQPFGF. The CDR3 coding sequence is TGTGCCTGGAGTGTACTGGGACAGCCATTTGGCTTC. The chain combines TRBV30 with TRBJ1-2; 7 bases line up with TRBD1. The CDR3 is 12 amino acids. The germline gives CDR1 GTSNPN, CDR2 SVGIG (reference sequence).

The V gene is TRBV5-4, the J gene TRBJ2-3; D might be TRBD1 (6 bases). Trimming stripped 2 bases from V and 11 bases from J, with 15 bases between. The CDR3 loop spans 13 amino acids. Germline loops: CDR1 SGHNT, CDR2 YYREEE (reference sequence). CDR3 sequence (DNA): TGTGCCAGCAGCTTAGCTTGGACAGAAAAGCAGTATTTT. Translated, it gives CASSLAWTEKQYF.

V and J are TRBV9 and TRBJ2-3; the match to TRBD2 covers 8 bases. CDR1 SGDLS and CDR2 YYNGEE come from the germline V gene. V lost 3 bases, J lost 0 bases, and 3 bases stayed unmatched. This CDR3 contains 15 residues. CDR3 sequence (DNA): TGTGCCAGCAGCGCGGGGGGGCGGAGCACAGATACGCAGTATTTT. Amino acids: CASSAGGRSTDTQYF. Variable domain in full (rest from reference TRBV9 and TRBJ2-3): DSGVTQTPKHLITATGQRVTLRCSPRSGDLSVYWYQQSLDQGLQFLIQYYNGEERAKGNILERFSAQQFPDLHSELNLSSLELGDSALYFCASSAGGRSTDTQYFGPGTRLTVL.

The CDR3 DNA follows: TGTGCCAGCAGTGTAGGGACAGGGCCCACAGATACGCAGTATTTT. Its protein product is CASSVGTGPTDTQYF. The genes are TRBV2 and TRBJ2-3, with TRBD1 identical over 9 bases. CDR3 length: 15 amino acids. Germline values: CDR1 SNHLY, CDR2 FYNNEI. Trimming cost V 4 bases and J 2 bases; bases outside gene matches: 4.

The chain uses TRBV5-4 and TRBJ2-3; a weak D match, TRBD1 (6 bases). Germline CDR1 SGHNT, CDR2 YYREEE (reference sequence). V shed 3 bases and J shed 2 bases, with 16 bases lying between them. This CDR3 has 16 residues. The CDR3 sequence is CASSSGQNQNTDTQYF. The CDR3 nucleotides are TGTGCCAGCAGCTCCGGACAGAACCAGAACACAGATACGCAGTATTTT.

The chain is built from TRBV30 and TRBJ2-1; 9 bases agree with TRBD2. Trimming took 7 bases from V and 5 from J; bases not matched to a gene: 3. The germline CDR1 and CDR2 sequences are GTSNPN and SVGIG (reference sequence). This CDR3 spans 12 amino acids. In DNA, the CDR3 is TGTGCCTCAAGCGGGGGGCACAATGAGCAGTTCTTC. It translates to CASSGGHNEQFF.

This clone has a single count. V is TRBV19 and J is TRBJ2-3; the match to TRBD2 covers 7 bases. The V segment lost 3 bases and the J segment 4 bases; nucleotides outside the gene matches: 4. The CDR3 consists of 14 residues. Germline V CDR1 and CDR2: LNHDA, SQIVND (reference sequence). The CDR3 here is CASSMSLAADTQYF. The CDR3, as DNA: TGTGCCAGTAGTATGTCCCTAGCGGCAGATACGCAGTATTTT.

The chain is built from TRBV4-1 and TRBJ2-7, with a tentative D call TRBD1 (6 bases). CDR1 and CDR2 (germline): MGHRA, YSYEKL. The CDR3 consists of 15 residues. Trimming cost V 4 bases and J 4 bases, with 17 bases left between them. The CDR3 coding sequence is TGCGCCAGCAGCCTTTACCTACAGGGTGGGTACGAGCAGTACTTC. It codes for CASSLYLQGGYEQYF.

The chain recombines TRBV15 with TRBJ2-2, with a weak D call TRBD1 (7 bases). The CDR3 has 15 amino acids. The V end was cut by 2 bases, the J end by 10 bases, with 17 bases between. Germline assignment: CDR1 LNHNV and CDR2 YYDKDF (reference sequence). The CDR3, as DNA: TGTGCCACCAGCAGACGAATGGAGGGGGCCGTGGAGCTGTTTTTT. Encoded protein: CATSRRMEGAVELFF.

V is TRBV6-5 and J is TRBJ1-1; TRBD1 matches 9 bases. Germline V gene sequence: CDR1 MNHEY, CDR2 SVGAGI. Trimming took 6 bases from V and 4 from J; bases not matched to a gene: 3. The length of the CDR3 is 13 residues. For the CDR3, the DNA is TGTGCCAGCAGATTGACAGGGGGCACTGAAGCTTTCTTT. Its translation: CASRLTGGTEAFF.

In its sample, this clone was seen once. J is TRBJ2-5 and V is TRBV2, with 7 bases lining up with TRBD1. Per germline, CDR1 SNHLY and CDR2 FYNNEI. V lost 10 bases and J lost 2; bases outside the gene matches: 10. CDR3 length equals 14 residues. The CDR3 spells CANSGTDPQETQYF. CDR3 sequence (DNA): TGTGCCAACTCCGGGACAGACCCACAAGAGACCCAGTACTTC.

The CDR3 DNA is TGTGCCAGCAGCCACAGAGTCTTTGGCTACACCTTC. Translating gives CASSHRVFGYTF. This chain connects TRBV7-9 to TRBJ1-2; no clear D gene. This CDR3 has 12 amino acids. Looked up from germline, CDR1 is SEHNR and CDR2 is FQNEAQ (reference sequence). V gave up 5 bases and J gave up 7 bases, with 11 bases separating them.

The V call is TRBV19, the J call TRBJ1-2; 9 nucleotides agree with TRBD1. This CDR3 has 14 residues. Germline CDR1 reads LNHDA; CDR2 reads SQIVND (reference sequence). V trimming: 6 bases; J trimming: 4 bases; junction bases outside the gene matches: 6. The CDR3 reads CASRSGTGFYGYTF. For the CDR3, the DNA is TGTGCCAGTAGGTCCGGGACAGGGTTCTATGGCTACACCTTC. The whole variable domain, remainder taken from reference TRBV19 and TRBJ1-2, is DGGITQSPKYLFRKEGQNVTLSCEQNLNHDAMYWYRQDPGQGLRLIYYSQIVNDFQKGDIAEGYSVSREKKESFPLTVTSAQKNPTAFYLCASRSGTGFYGYTFGSGTRLTVV.

J is TRBJ1-4 and V is TRBV9; D not certain. The ends were cut back, 3 bases at V and 7 bases at J, with 16 bases in the middle. The CDR3 extends over 15 amino acids. Germline values: CDR1 SGDLS, CDR2 YYNGEE. The CDR3 DNA reads as TGTGCCAGCAGCGAGACCGGGAGACGTAGTGAAAAACTGTTTTTT. This codes for CASSETGRRSEKLFF.

The chain carries TRBV4-1 and TRBJ1-6, with D perhaps matching TRBD1 (5 bases). Trimming pared 4 bases from V and 10 bases from J, leaving 14 bases between. The CDR3 consists of 14 residues. Germline values: CDR1 MGHRA, CDR2 YSYEKL. In DNA form, the CDR3 reads TGCGCCAGCAGCCCCGGGGGATTGCGGTCACCCCTCCACTTT. Translated, it gives CASSPGGLRSPLHF.

This clone has just one count. The chain links TRBV5-1 to TRBJ2-1; 10 nucleotides line up with TRBD1. V shed 3 bases, J shed 7 bases, and the junction held 7 bases outside the gene matches. Germline CDR1 SGHRS, CDR2 YFSETQ. The CDR3 is 15 residues long. CDR3 sequence: CASSWTGGGGNEQFF. The CDR3 DNA sequence: TGCGCCAGCAGCTGGACAGGGGGAGGTGGGAATGAGCAGTTCTTC.

The rearrangement links TRBV3-1 (or the pseudogene TRBV3-2) to TRBJ2-1; 10 positions match TRBD2. CDR3 length: 16 amino acids. V was clipped by 4 bases and J by 6 bases; unmatched bases: 9. Germline-derived CDR1 and CDR2 are LGHDT and YNNKEL (reference sequence). The CDR3 bases are TGTGCCAGCAGCCTCTCACGTCCTAGCGGGGGCAATGAGCAGTTCTTC. Translated: CASSLSRPSGGNEQFF.

The rearrangement joins TRBV10-3 to TRBJ1-6; tentative D call: TRBD1 (5 bases). Germline values: CDR1 ENHRY, CDR2 SYGVKD. V lost 0 bases, J lost 7 bases, and 10 bases lay in between. The CDR3 contains 15 residues. CDR3 DNA sequence: TGTGCCATCAGTGAGTCGTGGCCAGGGAATTCACCCCTCCACTTT. It translates to CAISESWPGNSPLHF.

The V call is TRBV28, the J call TRBJ1-4; 9 nucleotides match TRBD1. The CDR3 is 15 residues long. Trimming cost V 6 bases and J 4 bases; bases outside gene matches: 6. The germline gives CDR1 MDHEN, CDR2 SYDVKM. CDR3 sequence reads: CASSPPGQGNEKLFF. CDR3 coding DNA: TGTGCCAGCAGCCCTCCGGGACAGGGTAATGAAAAACTGTTTTTT.

The chain employs TRBV5-1 and TRBJ2-1; the match to TRBD2 covers 9 bases. CDR3 size: 15 residues. The germline gives CDR1 SGHRS, CDR2 YFSETQ. After removal of 4 bases from V and 6 bases from J, the junction contained 8 bases not matched to a gene. This chain's CDR3 is CASSTGLAFANEQFF. The CDR3 DNA sequence: TGCGCCAGCAGCACGGGACTAGCTTTCGCCAATGAGCAGTTCTTC.

The table lists this clone with a count of one. The V gene is TRBV24-1, the J gene TRBJ1-2; 7 nucleotides match TRBD1. The CDR3 totals 14 residues. In germline, CDR1 is KGHDR, CDR2 SFDVKD. Trimming took 4 bases from V and 8 from J; bases not matched to a gene: 9. CDR3 sequence reads: CATSDPRDSSGYTF. The CDR3 DNA is TGTGCCACCAGTGACCCAAGGGACAGCTCGGGCTACACCTTC.

There are a few counts of this clone. The chain joins TRBV18 to TRBJ1-1, with 12 bases aligning to TRBD1. The junction had 5 bases not matched to a gene; V was cut back by 3 bases and J by 6 bases. This CDR3 comprises 15 residues. The germline V gene has CDR1 KGHSH and CDR2 LQKENI. DNA for the CDR3: TGTGCCAGCTCACCCTCCGGGACAGGGGGCTCTGAAGCTTTCTTT. It yields the protein CASSPSGTGGSEAFF.

The chain has TRBV10-3 and TRBJ1-2; D uncertain. Looked up from germline, CDR1 is ENHRY and CDR2 is SYGVKD. The CDR3 extends over 12 amino acids. The germline V and J ends were trimmed by 7 bases and 3 bases, with 9 bases remaining between them. CDR3 DNA sequence: TGTGCCATCACGGGGAATGACTATGGCTACACCTTC. It yields the protein CAITGNDYGYTF.

This sequence joins TRBV19 and TRBJ1-2; TRBD1 matches at 9 bases. With V trimmed by 3 bases and J by 3 bases, 14 bases remained unmatched. This CDR3 is 18 amino acids long. Germline CDR1 reads LNHDA; CDR2 reads SQIVND (reference sequence). CDR3 nucleotide sequence: TGTGCCAGTAGTATGCCCTCCGGGACAGGGCTTAATTACTATGGCTACACCTTC. It codes for CASSMPSGTGLNYYGYTF.

The chain carries TRBV7-9 and TRBJ1-4; D is possibly TRBD1 (6 bases). CDR1 is SEHNR and CDR2 is FQNEAQ in the germline V gene (reference sequence). This CDR3 has 14 residues. The V end was cut by 8 bases, the J end by 5 bases, with 15 bases between. CDR3 protein: CASDLIGTNEKLFF. CDR3 DNA: TGTGCCAGCGATTTGATAGGGACAAATGAAAAACTGTTTTTT.

The chain has TRBV15 and TRBJ1-3, with D maybe TRBD1 (6 bases). The V gene's germline CDR1 is LNHNV and CDR2 YYDKDF (reference sequence). Trimming cost V 1 base and J 2 bases, with 6 bases left between them. CDR3 length: 14 residues. CDR3 region: CATSRAGAGNTIYF. As DNA, the CDR3 is TGTGCCACCAGCAGAGCAGGGGCTGGAAACACCATATATTTT.

Of note for this clone: The identical CDR3 is also encoded by other nucleotide sequences in the sample. The gene calls are TRBV19 and TRBJ1-5; 7 bases map to TRBD1. CDR1 and CDR2 (germline): LNHDA, SQIVND (reference sequence). The CDR3 is 15 residues long. The junction had 3 bases not matched to a gene; V was cut back by 4 bases and J by 0 bases. CDR3: CASSSQGGSNQPQHF. DNA of the CDR3: TGTGCCAGTAGTAGCCAGGGGGGTAGCAATCAGCCCCAGCATTTT.

V usage is TRBV20-1 and J usage is TRBJ1-5; D not certain. Trimming took 3 bases from V and 6 from J, leaving 12 bases between them. The CDR3 has 13 amino acids. In germline, CDR1 is DFQATT, CDR2 SNEGSKA (reference sequence). The CDR3 coding sequence is TGCAGTGCTAGTTTTCAGGCCGGTCAGCCCCAGCATTTT. This sequence encodes CSASFQAGQPQHF.

The chain has TRBV5-1 and TRBJ2-3; 10 bases align to TRBD1. The CDR3 has 16 residues. The J segment lost 5 bases and the V segment lost 3 bases, leaving 9 bases of the junction unmatched. The germline CDR1 and CDR2 sequences are SGHRS and YFSETQ. The CDR3 loop reads CASSSPGTGDLDTQYF. Written as DNA, the CDR3 is TGCGCCAGCAGCTCCCCCGGGACAGGGGATTTAGATACGCAGTATTTT.

CDR3 loop: CSVGTAYEQYF. DNA of the CDR3: TGCAGTGTTGGGACAGCCTACGAGCAGTACTTC. The genes are TRBV20-1 and TRBJ2-7; 7 bases are a match to TRBD1. Germline V lookup: CDR1 DFQATT, CDR2 SNEGSKA (reference sequence). V gave up 7 bases and J gave up 2 bases; unmatched junction bases: 2. The CDR3 contains 11 residues.

The chain combines TRBV20-1 with TRBJ1-5; tentatively, D is TRBD1 (5 bases). The V gene lost 3 bases and the J gene lost 3 bases, with 9 bases spanning the gap. The CDR3 runs to 13 residues. CDR1 and CDR2 from the germline V gene are DFQATT and SNEGSKA (reference sequence). As DNA, the CDR3 is TGCAGTGCTAGTCAGGGTCCCAATCAGCCCCAGCATTTT. Encoded protein: CSASQGPNQPQHF.